The 29 T cell receptor beta chains presented below share a single source sample, sequenced in a study of low-dose radiotherapy and immunotherapy resistance in tumors. TRAV- and TRBV-specific primers primed first-strand cDNA, covering alpha and beta chains. TCR amplification involved about 18 PCR cycles with a constant-region primer and V-primer adapter. TCRdb passed the reads through MiXCR, listing each CDR3 protein once. The sample includes roughly 11,000 distinct CDR3 sequences, around half of them seen just once. Every receptor here comes from a human donor with advanced metastatic prostate, ovarian, gallbladder or colorectal cancer (not recorded which). This table probably holds off-target reads from a library built for another chain.

J is TRBJ1-1 and V is TRBV29-1; D unresolved. Germline V gene lookup returns CDR1 SQVTM and CDR2 ANQGSEA. Trimming pared 7 bases from V and 0 bases from J, leaving 12 bases between. This CDR3 is 13 amino acids long. The CDR3 bases are TGCAGCGCCCTACAGCCTATGAACACTGAAGCTTTCTTT. Amino acids: CSALQPMNTEAFF.

The chain employs TRBV10-3 and TRBJ2-1, with 9 bases fitting TRBD1. This CDR3 has 15 residues. Trimming took 4 bases from V and 7 from J; bases not matched to a gene: 8. The V gene's germline CDR1 is ENHRY and CDR2 SYGVKD. CDR3 nucleotide sequence: TGTGCCATCAGTGGGAGACAGGGGACAGGGAATGAGCAGTTCTTC. Amino acids: CAISGRQGTGNEQFF.

J is TRBJ1-2 and V is TRBV20-1, with no clear D. V gave up 4 bases and J gave up 2 bases, with 8 bases separating them. The CDR3 runs 12 residues. Germline V lookup: CDR1 DFQATT, CDR2 SNEGSKA (reference sequence). The CDR3 here is CSAKAANYGYTF. Here the CDR3 DNA reads TGCAGTGCTAAGGCGGCCAACTATGGCTACACCTTC.

This clonotype was seen a handful of times. V and J are TRBV15 and TRBJ2-5; 7 bases agree with TRBD2. V gave up 5 bases and J gave up 2 bases; unmatched junction bases: 8. From germline, CDR1 is LNHNV and CDR2 YYDKDF (reference sequence). CDR3 length: 15 residues. CDR3 amino acids: CATSGILATQETQYF. DNA for the CDR3: TGTGCCACCAGCGGCATACTAGCGACTCAAGAGACCCAGTACTTC.

In its sample, this clonotype was seen a few times. This chain uses TRBV5-1 with TRBJ2-7, with TRBD1 matching 7 bases. Germline V gene sequence: CDR1 SGHRS, CDR2 YFSETQ. The J segment lost 3 bases and the V segment lost 3 bases, leaving 3 bases of the junction unmatched. The length of the CDR3 is 13 residues. The CDR3 here is CASSWGQNYEQYF. The CDR3, as DNA: TGCGCCAGCAGCTGGGGACAGAACTACGAGCAGTACTTC.

This clonotype showed up just a few times. The chain recombines TRBV13 with TRBJ1-4, with 11 nucleotides matching TRBD1. The germline CDR1 and CDR2 sequences are PRHDT and FYEKMQ (reference sequence). The CDR3 covers 17 residues. The ends lost 5 bases at V and 7 bases at J; junction bases unmatched: 12. As DNA, the CDR3 is TGTGCCAGCAGCATCCGAAGCCGGGACAGGGGGATTGAAAAACTGTTTTTT. It codes for CASSIRSRDRGIEKLFF.

A few counts support this clonotype. The CDR3 sequence is CASSFLDTQYF. In DNA, the CDR3 is TGTGCCAGCAGTTTCTTAGATACGCAGTATTTT. The V call is TRBV12-3 or TRBV12-4, the J call TRBJ2-3; D gene uncertain. The ends were cut back, 3 bases at V and 5 bases at J, with 3 bases in the middle. The length of the CDR3 is 11 residues.

A few counts support this clonotype. The chain uses TRBV5-6 and TRBJ1-1; possibly TRBD1 for D (6 bases). Per the germline V gene, CDR1 is SGHDT and CDR2 is YYEEEE. The CDR3 spans 14 residues. V lost 1 base, J lost 1 base, and 8 bases lay in between. This chain's CDR3 is CASSLTGRNTEAFF. The CDR3 coding sequence is TGTGCCAGCAGCTTGACAGGGAGGAACACTGAAGCTTTCTTT.

The table lists this clonotype with a count of one. The gene calls are TRBV12-3 or TRBV12-4 and TRBJ2-1; D perhaps matches TRBD1 (7 bases). CDR3 length: 14 residues. V was shortened by 5 bases and J by 4 bases, with 12 bases between the two germline ends. Here the CDR3 DNA reads TGTGCCAGCAGTCAGGGGGAGGCGTACAATGAGCAGTTCTTC. It translates to CASSQGEAYNEQFF.

This CDR3 is CASSSTGGTDTQYF. CDR3 sequence (DNA): TGTGCCAGCAGTTCGACAGGAGGCACAGATACGCAGTATTTT. The chain uses TRBV6-1 and TRBJ2-3; D is possibly TRBD1 (6 bases). From germline, CDR1 is MNHNS and CDR2 SASEGT. This CDR3 has 14 residues. V lost 5 bases and J 1 base, leaving 10 bases between the germline ends.

This clonotype has only a few counts. V usage is TRBV18 and J usage is TRBJ1-4, with D possibly TRBD1 on 5 matching bases. Germline V gives CDR1 KGHSH, CDR2 LQKENI. V shed 8 bases and J shed 5 bases, with 9 bases lying between them. The CDR3 runs 12 residues. CDR3 in amino acids: CASGTSNEKLFF. CDR3 DNA: TGTGCCAGCGGGACGTCCAATGAAAAACTGTTTTTT.

The rearrangement links TRBV5-1 to TRBJ2-7; D perhaps matches TRBD2 (5 bases). The CDR3 is 14 amino acids. The ends were cut back, 0 bases at V and 1 base at J, with 8 bases in the middle. The germline CDR1 and CDR2 sequences are SGHRS and YFSETQ. CDR3 region: CASSLAPGSYEQYF. The DNA for the CDR3 is TGCGCCAGCAGCTTGGCCCCGGGATCCTACGAGCAGTACTTC.

This chain connects TRBV11-2 to TRBJ2-6, with TRBD2 matching over 8 bases. Germline loops: CDR1 SGHAT, CDR2 FQNNGV. Trimming cost V 0 bases and J 2 bases; bases outside gene matches: 3. The CDR3 has 17 residues. Written as DNA, the CDR3 is TGTGCCAGCAGCTTAGACACCGGGGGGGCTGGGGCCAACGTCCTGACTTTC. It encodes CASSLDTGGAGANVLTF.

This chain joins TRBV12-3 or TRBV12-4 and TRBJ2-7; 14 bases agree with TRBD2. The ends lost 6 bases at V and 4 bases at J; junction bases unmatched: 11. There are 17 residues in the CDR3. CDR3 DNA sequence: TGTGCCAGCAGGCCCGGACTAGCGGGGGGATGGCTTTACGAGCAGTACTTC. This gives the protein CASRPGLAGGWLYEQYF.

This clonotype was seen more than once but under ten times. The genes are TRBV9 and TRBJ2-1, with 11 bases that match TRBD2. The V gene's germline CDR1 is SGDLS and CDR2 YYNGEE. The CDR3 runs 18 residues. V lost 5 bases and J lost 1; bases outside the gene matches: 11. The CDR3: CASRRGSGRGDSYNEQFF. The CDR3 region has the DNA TGTGCCAGCAGGCGGGGTAGCGGGAGGGGGGATTCCTACAATGAGCAGTTCTTC.

This clonotype turned up a few times. The rearrangement joins TRBV28 to TRBJ2-7; 10 positions match TRBD2. CDR3 size: 14 residues. Trimming at V came to 6 bases and at J to 2 bases, leaving 4 bases not matched to a gene. Per the germline V gene, CDR1 is MDHEN and CDR2 is SYDVKM. Written as DNA, the CDR3 is TGTGCCAGCAGAACTAGCGGGACCACCTACGAGCAGTACTTC. It is translated as CASRTSGTTYEQYF.

A few counts support this clonotype. CDR3 residues: CATGGTDTQYF. DNA of the CDR3: TGTGCCACGGGGGGCACAGATACGCAGTATTTT. The chain uses TRBV10-3 and TRBJ2-3; D may be TRBD2 (6 bases). Germline-derived CDR1 and CDR2 are ENHRY and SYGVKD. With 10 bases removed from V and 1 base from J, the gap between germline ends came to 6 bases. This CDR3 has 11 amino acids.

This chain uses TRBV4-1 with TRBJ2-7; TRBD2 agrees at 9 bases. The germline CDR1 and CDR2 sequences are MGHRA and YSYEKL. V shed 2 bases and J 6 bases; nucleotides not matched to a gene: 8. The CDR3 sequence is 15 residues long. This CDR3 reads CASSQSGTSLGEQYF. CDR3 DNA sequence: TGCGCCAGCAGCCAATCCGGGACTAGCTTAGGCGAGCAGTACTTC.

The rearrangement joins TRBV14 to TRBJ2-3; D uncertain. Germline CDR1 reads SGHDN; CDR2 reads FVKESK. The CDR3 extends over 12 amino acids. Trimming stripped 3 bases from V and 5 bases from J, with 6 bases between. CDR3 nucleotide sequence: TGTGCCAGCAGCCAGACCATAGATACGCAGTATTTT. Translation: CASSQTIDTQYF. Variable domain in full (rest from reference TRBV14 and TRBJ2-3): EAGVTQFPSHSVIEKGQTVTLRCDPISGHDNLYWYRRVMGKEIKFLLHFVKESKQDESGMPNNRFLAERTGGTYSTLKVQPAELEDSGVYFCASSQTIDTQYFGPGTRLTVL.

This chain joins TRBV9 and TRBJ2-1, with unresolved D. Germline V gene data show CDR1 as SGDLS and CDR2 as YYNGEE. CDR3 length: 15 amino acids. V gave up 4 bases and J gave up 2 bases, with 13 bases separating them. CDR3 sequence: CASSPKIGPYNEQFF. CDR3 coding DNA: TGTGCCAGCAGCCCTAAGATAGGGCCCTACAATGAGCAGTTCTTC.

In this sample, this clonotype turned up a few times. This sequence joins TRBV20-1 and TRBJ2-3; D perhaps matches TRBD1 (6 bases). Trimming took off 0 bases at V and 0 bases at J, with 16 bases between the two ends. CDR3 length: 17 amino acids. Germline-derived CDR1 and CDR2 are DFQATT and SNEGSKA (reference sequence). This CDR3 reads CSARDLRGTSSTDTQYF. Here the CDR3 DNA reads TGCAGTGCTAGAGATCTTAGGGGGACGTCCAGCACAGATACGCAGTATTTT.

The table lists this clonotype with a few counts. The chain carries TRBV10-3 and TRBJ1-6; TRBD1 matches at 8 bases. The germline V gene encodes CDR1 ENHRY and CDR2 SYGVKD. This CDR3 spans 16 amino acids. J was trimmed by 7 bases and V by 3 bases; bases with no gene match: 8. CDR3 in DNA: TGTGCCATCAGTGATTACACGACAGGGGTCAATTCACCCCTCCACTTT. It yields the protein CAISDYTTGVNSPLHF.

This clonotype was found a few times. The chain uses TRBV24-1 and TRBJ2-1; the D is unclear. V was clipped by 4 bases and J by 8 bases, with 5 bases between them. The germline V gene encodes CDR1 KGHDR and CDR2 SFDVKD. This CDR3 comprises 11 residues. CDR3 sequence (DNA): TGTGCCACCAGTGACCTCTATGAGCAGTTCTTC. As protein: CATSDLYEQFF.

This chain connects TRBV28 to TRBJ2-7; TRBD1 agrees at 7 bases. The CDR3 spans 15 residues. The germline V gene has CDR1 MDHEN and CDR2 SYDVKM. J was trimmed by 0 bases and V by 2 bases; bases with no gene match: 4. CDR3 bases: TGTGCCAGCAGTTTAGAGGGGGCTATCTCCTACGAGCAGTACTTC. Its translation: CASSLEGAISYEQYF.

This clonotype was seen only once. The chain recombines TRBV5-1 with TRBJ2-3, with D uncertain. CDR1 and CDR2 from the germline V gene are SGHRS and YFSETQ. V lost 1 base and J 4 bases, leaving 4 bases between the germline ends. CDR3 length: 12 amino acids. The CDR3 DNA reads TGCGCCAGCAGCTTGAAAGCAGATACGCAGTATTTT. It yields the protein CASSLKADTQYF.

The chain couples TRBV29-1 to TRBJ1-1; no firm D call. The length of the CDR3 is 14 residues. The ends were cut back, 7 bases at V and 1 base at J, with 16 bases in the middle. Germline lookup yields CDR1 SQVTM and CDR2 ANQGSEA. CDR3 residues: CSARQRVANTEAFF. In nucleotides, the CDR3 is TGCAGCGCCCGCCAGCGGGTGGCGAACACTGAAGCTTTCTTT.

This clonotype has just a few counts. The V call is TRBV19, the J call TRBJ1-2, with a possible D match to TRBD1 (5 bases). Germline CDR1 reads LNHDA; CDR2 reads SQIVND (reference sequence). The CDR3 has 16 amino acids. V lost 3 bases to trimming and J lost 6 bases, with 20 bases between them. The DNA of the CDR3 is TGTGCCAGTAGTATCGGAGGGACCACGATTGGTGATGGCTACACCTTC. It specifies CASSIGGTTIGDGYTF.

In this sample, this clonotype turned up a few times. This chain connects TRBV3-1 to TRBJ1-3, with D unresolved. Looked up from germline, CDR1 is LGHDT and CDR2 is YNNKEL (reference sequence). This CDR3 comprises 13 residues. Trimming cost V 2 bases and J 7 bases, with 9 bases left between them. CDR3 sequence reads: CASSQFRVNTIYF. As DNA, the CDR3 is TGTGCCAGCAGCCAATTTCGAGTGAACACCATATATTTT.

The rearrangement links TRBV20-1 to TRBJ2-5; D may be TRBD2 (5 bases). CDR3 size: 11 residues. Germline CDR1 and CDR2: DFQATT and SNEGSKA (reference sequence). Trimming shortened V by 5 bases and J by 5 bases, and 9 bases separated the two germline ends. The CDR3 spells CSAPREETQYF. The CDR3 DNA reads TGCAGTGCTCCGAGGGAGGAGACCCAGTACTTC.